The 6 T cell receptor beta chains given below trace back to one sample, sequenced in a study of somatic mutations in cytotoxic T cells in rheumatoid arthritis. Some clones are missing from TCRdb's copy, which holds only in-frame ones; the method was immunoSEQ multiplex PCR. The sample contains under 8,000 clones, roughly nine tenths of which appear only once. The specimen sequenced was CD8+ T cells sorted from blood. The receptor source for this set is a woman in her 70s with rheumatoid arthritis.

CDR3 amino acids: CASSPHRGRGYGYTF. The CDR3 nucleotides are TGTGCCAGCAGCCCCCACAGGGGGAGGGGATATGGCTACACCTTC. The chain has TRBV6-5 and TRBJ1-2, with 8 bases lining up with TRBD1. V lost 6 bases to trimming and J lost 5 bases; unmatched junction nucleotides: 11. This CDR3 contains 15 residues. Per germline, CDR1 MNHEY and CDR2 SVGAGI.

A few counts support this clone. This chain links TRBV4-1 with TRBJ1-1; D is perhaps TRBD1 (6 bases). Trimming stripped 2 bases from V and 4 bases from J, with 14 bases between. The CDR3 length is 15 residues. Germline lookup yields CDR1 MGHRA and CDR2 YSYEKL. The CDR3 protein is CASSQTQGHGTEAFF. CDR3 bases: TGCGCCAGCAGCCAAACCCAGGGGCACGGCACTGAAGCTTTCTTT.

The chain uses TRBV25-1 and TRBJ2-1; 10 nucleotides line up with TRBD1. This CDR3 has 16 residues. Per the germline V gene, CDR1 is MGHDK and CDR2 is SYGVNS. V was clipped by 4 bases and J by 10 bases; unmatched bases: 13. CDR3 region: CASSGSTGGAPREQFF. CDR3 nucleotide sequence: TGTGCCAGCAGTGGATCGACAGGGGGCGCTCCCAGGGAGCAGTTCTTC.

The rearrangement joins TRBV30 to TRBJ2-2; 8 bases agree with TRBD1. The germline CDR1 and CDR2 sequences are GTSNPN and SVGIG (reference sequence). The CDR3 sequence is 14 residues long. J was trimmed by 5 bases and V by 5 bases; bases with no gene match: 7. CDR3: CAWRTGLETGELFF. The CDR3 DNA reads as TGTGCCTGGCGGACAGGGTTAGAAACCGGGGAGCTGTTTTTT.

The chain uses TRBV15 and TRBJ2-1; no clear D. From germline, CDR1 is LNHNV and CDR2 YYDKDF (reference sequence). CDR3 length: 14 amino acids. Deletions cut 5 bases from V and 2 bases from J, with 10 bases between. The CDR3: CATSVARTYNEQFF. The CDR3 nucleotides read TGTGCCACCAGCGTCGCTAGAACCTACAATGAGCAGTTCTTC. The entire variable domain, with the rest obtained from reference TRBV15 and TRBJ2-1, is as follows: DAMVIQNPRYQVTQFGKPVTLSCSQTLNHNVMYWYQQKSSQAPKLLFHYYDKDFNNEADTPDNFQSRRPNTSFCFLDIRSPGLGDTAMYLCATSVARTYNEQFFGPGTRLTVL.

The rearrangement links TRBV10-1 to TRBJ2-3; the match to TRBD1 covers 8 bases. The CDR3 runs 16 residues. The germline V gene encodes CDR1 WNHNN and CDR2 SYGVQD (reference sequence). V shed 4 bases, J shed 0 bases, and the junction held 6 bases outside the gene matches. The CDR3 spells CASSGETGESTDTQYF. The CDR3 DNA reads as TGCGCCAGCAGTGGGGAGACAGGGGAGAGCACAGATACGCAGTATTTT.